This T cell receptor beta chain was observed in a study of Ad26.COV2.S vaccination and SARS-CoV-2 variants. Study observations and caveats: Whether participants received vaccine or placebo, their non-spike TCR breadth was similar.

Per the germline V gene, CDR1 is SQVTM and CDR2 is ANQGSEA. This CDR3 contains 14 residues. V was clipped by 3 bases and J by 1 base; unmatched bases: 2. Libraries were prepared by immunoSEQ multiplex PCR; TCRdb keeps only in-frame clonotypes and omits some of them. The top ten hold around 1.7% of the sample, which has about 410,000 clones, around 92% seen once. Treatment reported: 19 received Ad26.COV2.S at low or high dose, single or two shots; several received placebo; per-sample allocation not given. Samples analyzed were those drawn on day 63 after the first vaccine or placebo injection. Within Boston, the person who donated was an adult of 18-55 years. The vaccine antigen was prefusion-stabilized Wuhan SARS-CoV-2 spike. On this clone itself: What it recognizes is unknown.

The chain carries TRBV29-1 and TRBJ2-2, with 7 positions matching TRBD1. The receptor's source is a person between 18 and 65 years old who received the Ad26.COV2.S COVID-19 vaccine or a placebo. This specimen was peripheral blood, taken in a trial of Ad26.COV2.S vaccine versus placebo. CDR3 nucleotides: TGCAGCGTTGAGACAGGGCTGAACACCGGGGAGCTGTTTTTT. This translates into CSVETGLNTGELFF.